A single sample is the source of the 5 T cell receptor beta chains below, sequenced in a study of long-term antiretroviral therapy in people with HIV. The immunoSEQ assay was v3.0, run at survey level. Measured with immunoSEQ multiplex PCR; TCRdb has only the in-frame clones, and not every one. The sample lists about 21,000 clones, around four fifths occurring once. The sample in question was unsorted PBMCs, obtained around 4 years after starting antiretroviral therapy. The receptors stem from a man aged 18 to 29 with HIV.

This clone was picked up one time. The chain couples TRBV6-5 to TRBJ2-2, with 10 nucleotides matching TRBD1. J gave up 3 bases and V 7 bases, and 2 bases lay outside the gene matches. The CDR3 has 14 residues. Germline CDR1 reads MNHEY; CDR2 reads SVGAGI. The CDR3 here is CASTGQGDTGELFF. The CDR3, as DNA: TGTGCCAGCACCGGACAGGGGGACACCGGGGAGCTGTTTTTT.

The V and J genes are TRBV10-3 and TRBJ1-2, with 7 bases fitting TRBD1. The CDR3 runs 18 residues. Trimming took 4 bases from V and 8 from J; bases not matched to a gene: 22. CDR1 and CDR2 from the germline V gene are ENHRY and SYGVKD. CDR3 bases: TGTGCCATCAGTGGGGACCCCCCCTTACCTCGTACAGGGGCCGGCTACACCTTC. Its translation: CAISGDPPLPRTGAGYTF.

This rearrangement joins TRBV6-4 to TRBJ2-3, with TRBD2 matching over 13 bases. There are 15 residues in the CDR3. Trimming cost V 2 bases and J 4 bases; bases outside gene matches: 0. Germline assignment: CDR1 MRHNA and CDR2 SNTAGT. The CDR3 DNA reads as TGTGCCAGCAGTGACACTAGCGGGGGGGCAGATACGCAGTATTTT. Translating it yields CASSDTSGGADTQYF.

The chain couples TRBV11-2 to TRBJ1-1; D may be TRBD1 (5 bases). The CDR3 covers 15 residues. V lost 4 bases to trimming and J lost 0 bases, with 12 bases between them. CDR1 SGHAT and CDR2 FQNNGV come from the germline V gene. The CDR3 DNA follows: TGTGCCAGCAGCTGGGGACGAGGCCTGAACACTGAAGCTTTCTTT. Its protein product is CASSWGRGLNTEAFF.

As regards this clone: Relative to the germline gene, one junction end is altered; a read error may explain this. The genes are TRBV7-7 and TRBJ2-1; D is ambiguous. Germline assignment: CDR1 SSHAT and CDR2 FNYEAQ (reference sequence). The CDR3 is 13 amino acids. The CDR3 spells CASSLSSYNEQFF. The DNA of the CDR3 is TGTGCTAGCAGCTTATCCTCCTACAATGAGCAGTTCTTC. The complete variable domain, with remaining parts taken from reference TRBV7-7 and TRBJ2-1, reads GAGVSQSPRYKVTKRGQDVTLRCDPISSHATLYWYQQALGQGPEFLTYFNYEAQPDKSGLPSDRFSAERPEGSISTLTIQRTEQRDSAMYRCASSLSSYNEQFFGPGTRLTVL.